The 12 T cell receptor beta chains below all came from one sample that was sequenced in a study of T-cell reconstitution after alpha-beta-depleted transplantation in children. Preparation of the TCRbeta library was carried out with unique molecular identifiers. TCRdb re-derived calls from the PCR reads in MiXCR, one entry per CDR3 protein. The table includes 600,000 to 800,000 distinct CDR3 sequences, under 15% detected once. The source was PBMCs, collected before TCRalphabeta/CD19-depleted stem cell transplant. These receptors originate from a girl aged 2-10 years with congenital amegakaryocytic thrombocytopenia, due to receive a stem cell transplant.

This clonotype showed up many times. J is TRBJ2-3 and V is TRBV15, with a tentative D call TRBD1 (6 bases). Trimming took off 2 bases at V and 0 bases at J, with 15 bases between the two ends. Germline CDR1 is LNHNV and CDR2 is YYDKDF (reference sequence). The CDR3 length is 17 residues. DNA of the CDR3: TGTGCCACCAGCAGACCCCTACAGGGTTGGAGCACAGATACGCAGTATTTT. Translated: CATSRPLQGWSTDTQYF. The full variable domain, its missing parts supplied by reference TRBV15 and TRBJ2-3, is DAMVIQNPRYQVTQFGKPVTLSCSQTLNHNVMYWYQQKSSQAPKLLFHYYDKDFNNEADTPDNFQSRRPNTSFCFLDIRSPGLGDTAMYLCATSRPLQGWSTDTQYFGPGTRLTVL.

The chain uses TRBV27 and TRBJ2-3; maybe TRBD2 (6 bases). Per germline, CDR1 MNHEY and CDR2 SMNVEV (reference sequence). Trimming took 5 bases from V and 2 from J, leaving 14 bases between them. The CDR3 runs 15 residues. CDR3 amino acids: CASSPKDYYTDTQYF. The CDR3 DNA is TGTGCCAGCAGTCCAAAGGACTACTACACAGATACGCAGTATTTT.

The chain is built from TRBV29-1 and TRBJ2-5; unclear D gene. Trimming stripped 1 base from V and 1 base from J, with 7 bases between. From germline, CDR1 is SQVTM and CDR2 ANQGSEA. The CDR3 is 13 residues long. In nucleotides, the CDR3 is TGCAGCGTTGAAGTGACCGGCCAAGAGACCCAGTACTTC. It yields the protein CSVEVTGQETQYF.

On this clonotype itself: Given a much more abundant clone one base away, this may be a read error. CDR3 nucleotide sequence: TGCGCCAGCAGTTTAGCGGGCTGCACAGATACGCAGTATTTT. This gives the protein CASSLAGCTDTQYF. V and J are TRBV5-1 and TRBJ2-3, with 7 positions matching TRBD2. This CDR3 comprises 14 residues. From germline, CDR1 is SGHRS and CDR2 YFSETQ. V gave up 5 bases and J gave up 1 base; unmatched junction bases: 4.

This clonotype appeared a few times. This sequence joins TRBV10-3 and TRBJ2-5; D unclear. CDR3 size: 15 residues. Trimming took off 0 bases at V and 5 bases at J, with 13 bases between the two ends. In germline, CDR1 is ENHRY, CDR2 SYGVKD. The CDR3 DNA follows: TGTGCCATCAGTGAGTCAGAACAAGGATGGGAGACCCAGTACTTC. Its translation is CAISESEQGWETQYF.

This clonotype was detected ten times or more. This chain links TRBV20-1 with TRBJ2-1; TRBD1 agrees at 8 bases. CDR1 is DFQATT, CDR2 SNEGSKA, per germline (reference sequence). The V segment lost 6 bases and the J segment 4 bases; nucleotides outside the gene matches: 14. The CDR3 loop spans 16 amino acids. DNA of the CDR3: TGCAGTGCCCAGGACAGGGCTACTAGCAGTTACAATGAGCAGTTCTTC. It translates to CSAQDRATSSYNEQFF.

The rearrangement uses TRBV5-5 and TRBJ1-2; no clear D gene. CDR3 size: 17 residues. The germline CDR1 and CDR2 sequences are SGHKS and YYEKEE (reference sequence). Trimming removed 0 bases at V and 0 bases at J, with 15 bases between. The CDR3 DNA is TGTGCCAGCAGCTTGGTGGGGTCCGGGGTAGCTAACTATGGCTACACCTTC. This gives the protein CASSLVGSGVANYGYTF.

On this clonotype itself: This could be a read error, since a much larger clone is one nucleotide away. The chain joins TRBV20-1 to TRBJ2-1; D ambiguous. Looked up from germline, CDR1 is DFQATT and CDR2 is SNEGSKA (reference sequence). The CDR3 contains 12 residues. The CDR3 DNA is TGCACTGCTAGAAAAGCCCCAAGTCAGCAGTTCTTC. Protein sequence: CTARKAPSQQFF.

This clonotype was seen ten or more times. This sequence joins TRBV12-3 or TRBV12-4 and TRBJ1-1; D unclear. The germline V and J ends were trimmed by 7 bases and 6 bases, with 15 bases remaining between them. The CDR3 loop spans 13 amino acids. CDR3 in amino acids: CASTIGMKAEAFF. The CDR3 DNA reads TGTGCCAGCACCATCGGTATGAAGGCTGAAGCTTTCTTT.

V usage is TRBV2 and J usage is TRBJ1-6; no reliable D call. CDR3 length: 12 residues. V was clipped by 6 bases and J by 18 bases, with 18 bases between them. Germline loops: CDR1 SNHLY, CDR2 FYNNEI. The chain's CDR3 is CASSGWQGRDHF. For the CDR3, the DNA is TGTGCCAGCAGCGGGTGGCAAGGCCGGGACCACTTT.

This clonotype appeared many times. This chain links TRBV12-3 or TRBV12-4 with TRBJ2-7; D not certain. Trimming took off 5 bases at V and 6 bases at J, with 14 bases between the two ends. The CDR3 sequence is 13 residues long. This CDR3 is CASSPGPGIEQYF. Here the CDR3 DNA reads TGTGCCAGCAGTCCCGGACCTGGGATCGAGCAGTACTTC.

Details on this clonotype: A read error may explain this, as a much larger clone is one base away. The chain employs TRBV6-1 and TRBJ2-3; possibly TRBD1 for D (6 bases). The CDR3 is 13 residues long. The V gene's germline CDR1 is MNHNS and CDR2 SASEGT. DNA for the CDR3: TGTGGCAGCAAACGACAGGCCACAGATACGCAGTATTTT. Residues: CGSKRQATDTQYF.